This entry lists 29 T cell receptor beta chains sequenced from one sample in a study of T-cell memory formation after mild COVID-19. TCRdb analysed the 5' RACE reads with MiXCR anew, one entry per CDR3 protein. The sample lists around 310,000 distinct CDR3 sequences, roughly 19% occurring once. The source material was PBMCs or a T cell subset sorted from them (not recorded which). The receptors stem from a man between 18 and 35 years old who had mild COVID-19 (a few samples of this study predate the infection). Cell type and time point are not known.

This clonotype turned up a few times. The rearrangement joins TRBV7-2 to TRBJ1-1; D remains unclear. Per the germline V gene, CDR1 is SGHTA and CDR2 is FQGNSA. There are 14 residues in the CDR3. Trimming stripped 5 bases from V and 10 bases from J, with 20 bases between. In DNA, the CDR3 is TGTGCCAGCAGCCCAGAACTGGGAACGATGAGAGCTTTCTTT. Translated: CASSPELGTMRAFF.

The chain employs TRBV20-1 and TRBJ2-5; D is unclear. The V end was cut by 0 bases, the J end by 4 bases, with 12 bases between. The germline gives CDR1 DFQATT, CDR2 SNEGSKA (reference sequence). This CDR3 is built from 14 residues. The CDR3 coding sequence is TGCAGTGCTAGAGATCTACGGTGGATAGAGACCCAGTACTTC. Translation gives CSARDLRWIETQYF.

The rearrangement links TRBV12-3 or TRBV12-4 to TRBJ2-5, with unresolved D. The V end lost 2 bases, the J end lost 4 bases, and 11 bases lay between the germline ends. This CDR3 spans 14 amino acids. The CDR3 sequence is CASSLLQTSETQYF. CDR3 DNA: TGTGCCAGCAGTTTATTACAAACCTCAGAGACCCAGTACTTC.

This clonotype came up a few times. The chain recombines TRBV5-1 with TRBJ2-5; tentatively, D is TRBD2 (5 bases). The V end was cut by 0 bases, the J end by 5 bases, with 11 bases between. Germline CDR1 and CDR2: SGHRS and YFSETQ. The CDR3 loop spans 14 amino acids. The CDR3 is CASSLDGISETQYF. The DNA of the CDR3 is TGCGCCAGCAGCTTGGACGGGATATCGGAGACCCAGTACTTC.

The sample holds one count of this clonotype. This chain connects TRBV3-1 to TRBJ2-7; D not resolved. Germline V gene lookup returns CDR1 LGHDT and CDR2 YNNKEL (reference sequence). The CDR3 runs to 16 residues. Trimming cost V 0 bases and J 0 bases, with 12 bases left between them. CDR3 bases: TGTGCCAGCAGCCAAGAGGGCCCCTTCGGCTCCTACGAGCAGTACGTC. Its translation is CASSQEGPFGSYEQYV.

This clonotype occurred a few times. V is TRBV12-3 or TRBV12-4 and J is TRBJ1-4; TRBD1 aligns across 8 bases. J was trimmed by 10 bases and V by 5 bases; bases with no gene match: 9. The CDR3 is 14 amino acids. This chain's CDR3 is CASSAGTGRRKLFF. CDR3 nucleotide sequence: TGTGCCAGCAGTGCCGGGACAGGTCGGCGAAAACTGTTTTTT.

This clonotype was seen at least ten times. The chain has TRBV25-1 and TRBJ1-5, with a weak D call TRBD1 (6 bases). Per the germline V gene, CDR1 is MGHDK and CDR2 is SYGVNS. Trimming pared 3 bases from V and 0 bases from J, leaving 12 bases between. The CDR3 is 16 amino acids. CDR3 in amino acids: CASSEDSEYSNQPQHF. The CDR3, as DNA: TGTGCCAGCAGTGAGGACAGTGAGTATAGCAATCAGCCCCAGCATTTT.

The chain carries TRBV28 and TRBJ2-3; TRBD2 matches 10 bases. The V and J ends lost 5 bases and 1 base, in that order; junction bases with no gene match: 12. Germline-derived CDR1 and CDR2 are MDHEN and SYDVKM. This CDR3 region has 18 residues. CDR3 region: CASSPWGSGGTGTDTQYF. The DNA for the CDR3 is TGTGCCAGCAGTCCCTGGGGTAGCGGGGGGACTGGCACAGATACGCAGTATTTT.

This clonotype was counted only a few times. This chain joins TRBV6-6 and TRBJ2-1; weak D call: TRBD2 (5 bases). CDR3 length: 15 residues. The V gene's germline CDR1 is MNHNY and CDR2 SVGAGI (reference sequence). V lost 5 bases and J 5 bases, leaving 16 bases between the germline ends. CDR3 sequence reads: CASSPIRTGNNEQFF. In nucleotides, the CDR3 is TGTGCCAGCAGTCCCATCCGGACGGGGAACAATGAGCAGTTCTTC.

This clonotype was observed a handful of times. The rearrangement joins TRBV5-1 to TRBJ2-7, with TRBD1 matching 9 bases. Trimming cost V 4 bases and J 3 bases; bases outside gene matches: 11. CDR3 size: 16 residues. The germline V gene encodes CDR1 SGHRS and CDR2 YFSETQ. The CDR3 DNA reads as TGCGCCAGCAGCCTTACCGGACAGGGGCCTAGCTACGAGCAGTACGTC. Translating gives CASSLTGQGPSYEQYV.

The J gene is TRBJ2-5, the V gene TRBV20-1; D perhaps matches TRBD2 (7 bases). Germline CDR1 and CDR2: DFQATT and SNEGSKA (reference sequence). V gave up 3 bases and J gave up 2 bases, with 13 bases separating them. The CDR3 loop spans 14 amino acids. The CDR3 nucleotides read TGCAGTGCTAGCGGCGGGGGCCATCAAGAGACCCAGTACTTC. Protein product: CSASGGGHQETQYF.

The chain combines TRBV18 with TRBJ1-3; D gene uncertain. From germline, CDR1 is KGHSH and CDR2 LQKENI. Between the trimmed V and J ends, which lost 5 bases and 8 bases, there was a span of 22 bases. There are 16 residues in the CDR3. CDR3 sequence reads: CASSITPGAVPDTIYF. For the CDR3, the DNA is TGTGCCAGCTCAATAACCCCGGGCGCAGTTCCGGACACCATATATTTT.

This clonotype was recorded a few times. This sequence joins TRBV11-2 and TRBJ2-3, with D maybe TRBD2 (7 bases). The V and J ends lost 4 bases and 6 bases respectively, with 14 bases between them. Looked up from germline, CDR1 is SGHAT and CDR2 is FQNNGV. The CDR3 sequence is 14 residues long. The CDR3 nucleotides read TGTGCCAGCAGCTATGTTCGGGGGGCTGATACGCAGTATTTT. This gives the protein CASSYVRGADTQYF.

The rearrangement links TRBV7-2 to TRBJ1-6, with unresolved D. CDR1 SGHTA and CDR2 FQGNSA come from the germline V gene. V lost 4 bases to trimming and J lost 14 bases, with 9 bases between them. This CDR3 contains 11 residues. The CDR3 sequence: CASSSWFTLHF. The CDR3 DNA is TGTGCCAGCAGCTCATGGTTCACCCTCCACTTT.

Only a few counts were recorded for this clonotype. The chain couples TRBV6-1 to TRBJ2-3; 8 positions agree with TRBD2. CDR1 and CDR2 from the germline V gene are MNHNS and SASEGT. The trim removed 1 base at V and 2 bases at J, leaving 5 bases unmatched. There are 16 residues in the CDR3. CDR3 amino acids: CASSEGRTSLTDTQYF. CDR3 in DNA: TGTGCCAGCAGTGAAGGCCGGACTAGCCTCACAGATACGCAGTATTTT.

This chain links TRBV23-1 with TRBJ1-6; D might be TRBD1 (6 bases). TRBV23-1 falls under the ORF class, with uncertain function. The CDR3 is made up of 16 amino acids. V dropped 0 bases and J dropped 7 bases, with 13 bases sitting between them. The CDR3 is CASSQSLKGGNSPLHF. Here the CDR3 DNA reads TGCGCCAGCAGTCAATCGCTCAAGGGGGGAAATTCACCCCTCCACTTT.

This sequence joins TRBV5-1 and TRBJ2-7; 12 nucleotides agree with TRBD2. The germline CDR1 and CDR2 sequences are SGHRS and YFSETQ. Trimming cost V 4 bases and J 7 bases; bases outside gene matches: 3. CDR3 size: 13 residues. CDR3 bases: TGCGCCAGCAGCCCAGGGACTAGCGGGGAGCAGTACTTC. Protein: CASSPGTSGEQYF.

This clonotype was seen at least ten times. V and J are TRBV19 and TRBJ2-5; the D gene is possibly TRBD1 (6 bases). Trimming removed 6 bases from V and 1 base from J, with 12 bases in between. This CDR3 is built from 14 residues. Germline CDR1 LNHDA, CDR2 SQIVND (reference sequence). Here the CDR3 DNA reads TGTGCCAGTAGCCAGGGGCTTTTCCAAGAGACCCAGTACTTC. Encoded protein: CASSQGLFQETQYF.

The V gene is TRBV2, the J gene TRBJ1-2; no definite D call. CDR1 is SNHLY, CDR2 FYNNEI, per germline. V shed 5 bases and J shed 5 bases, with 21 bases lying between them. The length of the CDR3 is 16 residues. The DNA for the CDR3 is TGTGCCAGCAGTCAAGTGGAAGCGGCCACTTTATATGGCTACACCTTC. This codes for CASSQVEAATLYGYTF.

The CDR3 region has the DNA TGTGCCAGCAAGAGAAGGGAAAGCAATCAGCCCCAGCATTTT. It yields the protein CASKRRESNQPQHF. The V gene is TRBV6-1, the J gene TRBJ1-5; D remains unclear. Trimming pared 7 bases from V and 1 base from J, leaving 11 bases between. Per germline, CDR1 MNHNS and CDR2 SASEGT. CDR3 size: 14 residues.

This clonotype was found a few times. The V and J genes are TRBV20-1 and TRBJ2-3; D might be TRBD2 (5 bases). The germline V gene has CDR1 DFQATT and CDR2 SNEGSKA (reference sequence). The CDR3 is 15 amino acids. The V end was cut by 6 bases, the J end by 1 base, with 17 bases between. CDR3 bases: TGCAGTGCGCGAGCGGTTCCAGGTCGCACAGATACGCAGTATTTT. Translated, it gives CSARAVPGRTDTQYF.

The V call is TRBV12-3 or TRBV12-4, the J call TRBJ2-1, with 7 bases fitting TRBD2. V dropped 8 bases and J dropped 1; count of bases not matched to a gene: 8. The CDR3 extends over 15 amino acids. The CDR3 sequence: CASDMNGGSYNEQFF. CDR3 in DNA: TGTGCCAGCGACATGAACGGGGGGTCCTACAATGAGCAGTTCTTC.

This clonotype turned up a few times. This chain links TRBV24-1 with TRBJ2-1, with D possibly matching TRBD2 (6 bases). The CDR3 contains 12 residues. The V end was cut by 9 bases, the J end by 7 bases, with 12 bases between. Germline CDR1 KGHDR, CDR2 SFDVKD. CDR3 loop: CATGGGENEQFF. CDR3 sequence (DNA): TGTGCCACCGGCGGCGGGGAGAATGAGCAGTTCTTC.

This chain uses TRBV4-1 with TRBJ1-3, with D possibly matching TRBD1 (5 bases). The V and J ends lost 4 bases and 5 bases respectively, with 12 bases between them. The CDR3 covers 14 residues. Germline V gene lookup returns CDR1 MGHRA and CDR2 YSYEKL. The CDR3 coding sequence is TGCGCCAGCAGCCCTCTGACGGGGCGAAACACCATATATTTT. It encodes CASSPLTGRNTIYF.

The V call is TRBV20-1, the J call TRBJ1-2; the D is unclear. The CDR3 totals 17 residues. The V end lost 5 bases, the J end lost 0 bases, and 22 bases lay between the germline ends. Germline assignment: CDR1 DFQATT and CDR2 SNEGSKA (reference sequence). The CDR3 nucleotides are TGCAGTGCTTTCCCGGCCACCTCACCATCTCCTAACTATGGCTACACCTTC. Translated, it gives CSAFPATSPSPNYGYTF.

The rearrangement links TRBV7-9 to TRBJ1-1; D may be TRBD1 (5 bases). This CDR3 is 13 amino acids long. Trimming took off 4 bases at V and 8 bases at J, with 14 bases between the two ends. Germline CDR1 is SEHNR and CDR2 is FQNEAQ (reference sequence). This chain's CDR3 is CASSSGAPAEAFF. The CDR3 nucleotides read TGTGCCAGCAGCTCCGGGGCCCCCGCGGAAGCTTTCTTT.

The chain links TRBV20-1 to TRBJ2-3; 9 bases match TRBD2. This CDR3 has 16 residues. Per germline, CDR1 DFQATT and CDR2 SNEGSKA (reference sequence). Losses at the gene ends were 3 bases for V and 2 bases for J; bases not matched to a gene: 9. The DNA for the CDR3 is TGCAGTGCTAGGGCTGGACTAGCGCCCGTCACAGATACGCAGTATTTT. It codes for CSARAGLAPVTDTQYF.

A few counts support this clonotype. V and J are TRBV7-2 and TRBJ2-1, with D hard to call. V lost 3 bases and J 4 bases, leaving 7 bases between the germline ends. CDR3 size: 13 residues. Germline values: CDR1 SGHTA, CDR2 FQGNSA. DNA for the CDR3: TGTGCCAGCAGCTTCCTAGAGTACAATGAGCAGTTCTTC. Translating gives CASSFLEYNEQFF.

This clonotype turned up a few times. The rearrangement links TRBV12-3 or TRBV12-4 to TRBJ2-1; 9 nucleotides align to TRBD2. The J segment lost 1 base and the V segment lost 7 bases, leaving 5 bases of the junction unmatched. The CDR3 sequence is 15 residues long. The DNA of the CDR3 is TGTGCCAGCACGGACGCGGGGGGGTCCTACAATGAGCAGTTCTTC. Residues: CASTDAGGSYNEQFF.